Presented here are 5 T cell receptor beta chains from one specimen sequenced in a study of cytomegalovirus exposure and HLA in healthy donors. Primers included in the PCR were 60 Vbeta and 13 Jbeta primers. Libraries were prepared by immunoSEQ multiplex PCR; TCRdb keeps only in-frame clonotypes and omits some of them. The table records under 200,000 clones, 75% to 90% of them present only once. The sequenced sample consisted of PBMCs. Receptors were obtained from a woman under 30 in good health and CMV-seronegative.

This chain joins TRBV19 and TRBJ1-5; 8 nucleotides line up with TRBD1. In germline, CDR1 is LNHDA, CDR2 SQIVND (reference sequence). Germline trimming cut 7 bases from V and 2 bases from J; bases unmatched to any gene: 16. The CDR3 length is 18 residues. CDR3 DNA: TGTGCCAGTACCAACCAGGGGGCGGGGATCTTGGGCAATCAGCCCCAGCATTTT. Translating gives CASTNQGAGILGNQPQHF.

This sequence joins TRBV2 and TRBJ2-3; D might be TRBD2 (5 bases). The V gene's germline CDR1 is SNHLY and CDR2 FYNNEI. V lost 9 bases and J lost 5, with 15 bases in between. The CDR3 contains 13 residues. The CDR3 spells CASSFWERDTQYF. DNA of the CDR3: TGTGCCAGTTCCTTTTGGGAGAGAGATACGCAGTATTTT.

The chain combines TRBV5-7 with TRBJ1-5; D gene unclear. TRBV5-7 is filed as an ORF, its function uncertain. The CDR3 loop spans 15 amino acids. Trimming pared 2 bases from V and 2 bases from J, leaving 11 bases between. CDR3 amino acids: CASSFSGCRNQPQHF. The CDR3, as DNA: TGTGCCAGCAGCTTTTCCGGGTGTCGCAATCAGCCCCAGCATTTT.

This clone was counted a few times. The chain recombines TRBV11-3 with TRBJ1-5; possible D gene TRBD1, 5 bases. Germline CDR1 SGHNT, CDR2 YENEEA. The ends were cut back, 0 bases at V and 3 bases at J, with 12 bases in the middle. CDR3 length: 16 amino acids. The CDR3: CASSLDQYRNNQPQHF. The DNA of the CDR3 is TGTGCCAGCAGCTTAGATCAATACAGGAACAATCAGCCCCAGCATTTT.

This clone was seen a handful of times. The CDR3 spells CASSHYAGQGSPSEQYF. CDR3 DNA sequence: TGCGCCAGCAGCCATTATGCGGGACAGGGAAGTCCCTCCGAGCAGTACTTC. The chain is built from TRBV4-1 and TRBJ2-7; 9 nucleotides line up with TRBD1. This CDR3 has 17 amino acids. The V segment lost 3 bases and the J segment 6 bases; nucleotides outside the gene matches: 15. CDR1 and CDR2 from the germline V gene are MGHRA and YSYEKL.